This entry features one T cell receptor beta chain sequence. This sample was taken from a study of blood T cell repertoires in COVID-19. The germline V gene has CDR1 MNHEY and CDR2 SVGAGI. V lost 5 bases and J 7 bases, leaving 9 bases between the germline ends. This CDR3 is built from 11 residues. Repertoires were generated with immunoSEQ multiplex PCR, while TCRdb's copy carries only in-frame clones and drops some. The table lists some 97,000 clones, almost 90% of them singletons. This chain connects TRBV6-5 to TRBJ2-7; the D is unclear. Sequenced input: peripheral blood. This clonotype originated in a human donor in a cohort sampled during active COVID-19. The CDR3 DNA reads TGTGCCAGCAGTACATTACGAGAGCAGTACTTC. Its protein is CASSTLREQYF.